Reported below is one T cell receptor beta chain. This clone appeared a single time. Its recognized antigen is unknown. There are no base qualities to consult, and no much larger clone falls within one base. These data are taken from a study of blood T cell repertoires in COVID-19 (dated by TCRdb to about 2020). In the study overall: Samples covering the acute and convalescent phases of COVID-19 were provided by collaborators in the United States, Italy and Spain. The prospective study material was composed of cDNA or gDNA derived from T cells, B-cell-depleted T cells, or PBMCs. The dataset comprised deeply sampled blood TCRbeta repertoires from subjects exposed to, actively infected with, or recovered from COVID-19. The repertoires were released in a freely available public database meant as a resource for research on the immune response to SARS-CoV-2. Samples were obtained from the ongoing ImmuneRACE study (first 160 participants) and from some 1,200 subjects provided by 6 global collaborators. A de-identified subject ID, COVID-19 status, age in years and sex were almost always included in the sample metadata. Where available, HLA class I and class II types were taken from metadata supplied by the sample provider and were not determined by assay-based typing.

Results and caveats for the whole study, not just this receptor: How much clinical and demographic metadata was included differed by source and by participant, and the metadata was provided uncurated.

TCRbeta CDR3 regions were amplified from genomic DNA using the immunoSEQ Assay, a bias-controlled multiplex PCR. The original pipeline was this. Within the assay, amplification of reference gene primers was used to estimate how many nucleated cells each sample contained. To quantify the absolute abundance of each unique TCRbeta CDR3 rearrangement, sequence reads were collapsed and filtered. For each sample, productive Simpson clonality was calculated by taking the square root of Simpson's diversity index across productive rearrangements. TCRdb obtained this table from immuneACCESS and retained in-frame rearrangements with V and J assigned. These tables miss some clones; where compared with another copy, unresolved V genes account for less than half of the shortfall, and the remainder is unexplained. Clone size and V and J calls were adopted from that table, with D and trimming inferred from the DNA. In this sample the table shows roughly 77,000 clones, 76% of which occur a single time. 14% to 15% of the sample is taken by the ten largest.

One collaborating source in Seattle enrolled patients during active infection and followed them longitudinally through the course of disease. Collaborating institutions collected whole blood in K2EDTA tubes following their own protocols. For TCRbeta analysis, collaborator samples were shipped as frozen whole blood, as isolated PBMCs, or as DNA extracted from either sample type. Sequencing was done on a sample of peripheral blood. The TCR originated in a man aged 60-69 years with COVID-19, enrolled during active disease.

The CDR3 corresponds to CASSLAPGSYNEQFF. The bases read TGCGCCAGCAGCTTGGCCCCAGGCTCCTACAATGAGCAGTTCTTC. The sequence is built from TRBV5-1 and TRBJ2-1; no D gene is confidently identified. Taken from cysteine to phenylalanine, the CDR3 has 15 residues. Only the CDR3 DNA is retained, 45 bases long and in frame from the first base. Trimming costs V 0 bases and J 0 bases, and their ends lie 7 bases apart. CDR1 and CDR2 are drawn from the germline V gene: SGHRS, YFSETQ.